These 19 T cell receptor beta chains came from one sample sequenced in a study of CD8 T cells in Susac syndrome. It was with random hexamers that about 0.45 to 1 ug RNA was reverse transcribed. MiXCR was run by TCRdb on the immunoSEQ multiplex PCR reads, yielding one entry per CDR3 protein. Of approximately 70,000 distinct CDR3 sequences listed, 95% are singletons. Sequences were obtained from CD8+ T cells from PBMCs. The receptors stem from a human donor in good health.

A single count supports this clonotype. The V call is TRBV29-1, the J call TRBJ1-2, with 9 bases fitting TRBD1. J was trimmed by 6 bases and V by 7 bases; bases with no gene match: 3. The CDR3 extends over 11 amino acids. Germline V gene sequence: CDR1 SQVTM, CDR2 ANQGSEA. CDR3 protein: CSAGTGNGYTF. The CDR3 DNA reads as TGCAGCGCCGGGACAGGGAATGGCTACACCTTC. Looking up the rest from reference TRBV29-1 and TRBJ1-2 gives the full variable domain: SAVISQKPSRDICQRGTSLTIQCQVDSQVTMMFWYRQQPGQSLTLIATANQGSEATYESGFVIDKFPISRPNLTFSTLTVSNMSPEDSSIYLCSAGTGNGYTFGSGTRLTVV.

The CDR3 DNA reads TGTGCCAGCAGCTTAGAGTCGTTGTTCGGGCGTTCGAGCACAGATACGCAGTATTTT. It codes for CASSLESLFGRSSTDTQYF. The chain recombines TRBV7-9 with TRBJ2-3; no clear D. Trimming cost V 1 base and J 0 bases, with 20 bases left between them. CDR3 length equals 19 residues. Germline values: CDR1 SEHNR, CDR2 FQNEAQ (reference sequence).

The CDR3 DNA follows: TGTGCCAGCAGTTTCGTTAGGATGATCGACAATGAGCAGTTCTTC. Translating it yields CASSFVRMIDNEQFF. V and J are TRBV27 and TRBJ2-1; D call uncertain. Germline lookup yields CDR1 MNHEY and CDR2 SMNVEV (reference sequence). Trimming cost V 3 bases and J 5 bases, with 14 bases left between them. This CDR3 is built from 15 residues.

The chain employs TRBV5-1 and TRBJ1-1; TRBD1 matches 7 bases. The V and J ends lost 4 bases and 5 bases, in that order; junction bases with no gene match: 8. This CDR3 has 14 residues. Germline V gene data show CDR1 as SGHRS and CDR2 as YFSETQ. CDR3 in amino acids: CASSPDRRNTEAFF. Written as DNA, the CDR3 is TGCGCCAGCAGCCCGGACAGGCGTAATACTGAAGCTTTCTTT.

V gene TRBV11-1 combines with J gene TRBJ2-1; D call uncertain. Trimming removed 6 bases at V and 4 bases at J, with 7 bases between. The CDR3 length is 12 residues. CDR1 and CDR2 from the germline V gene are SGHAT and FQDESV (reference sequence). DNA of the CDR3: TGTGCCAGCAGGGATAGATACAATGAGCAGTTCTTC. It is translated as CASRDRYNEQFF.

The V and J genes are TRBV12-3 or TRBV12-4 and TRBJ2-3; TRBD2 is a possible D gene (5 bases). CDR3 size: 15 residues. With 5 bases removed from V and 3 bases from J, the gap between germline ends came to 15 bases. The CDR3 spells CASSGYPEATDTQYF. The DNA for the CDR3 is TGTGCCAGCAGTGGTTATCCGGAGGCAACAGATACGCAGTATTTT.

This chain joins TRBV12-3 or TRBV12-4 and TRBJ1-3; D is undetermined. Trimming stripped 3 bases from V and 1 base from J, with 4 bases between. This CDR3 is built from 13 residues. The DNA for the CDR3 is TGTGCCAGCAGTTTCGGATCTGGAAACACCATATATTTT. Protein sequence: CASSFGSGNTIYF.

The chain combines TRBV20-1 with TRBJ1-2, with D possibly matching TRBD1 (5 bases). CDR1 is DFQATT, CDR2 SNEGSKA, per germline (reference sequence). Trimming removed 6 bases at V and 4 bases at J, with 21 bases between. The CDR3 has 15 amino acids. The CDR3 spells CSADTLTEGSYGYTF. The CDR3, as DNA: TGCAGTGCCGATACGCTTACGGAGGGGTCCTATGGCTACACCTTC.

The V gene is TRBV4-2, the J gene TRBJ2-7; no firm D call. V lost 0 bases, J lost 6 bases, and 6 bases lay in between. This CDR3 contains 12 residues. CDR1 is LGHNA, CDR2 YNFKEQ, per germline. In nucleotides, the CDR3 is TGTGCCAGCAGCCAAGATCCCCTCGAGCAGTACTTC. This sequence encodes CASSQDPLEQYF.

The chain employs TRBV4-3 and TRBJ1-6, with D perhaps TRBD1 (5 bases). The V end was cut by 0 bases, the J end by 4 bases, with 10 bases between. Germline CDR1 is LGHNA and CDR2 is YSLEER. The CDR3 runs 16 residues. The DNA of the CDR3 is TGCGCCAGCAGCCAAGACCGGGACCAATATAATTCACCCCTCCACTTT. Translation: CASSQDRDQYNSPLHF.

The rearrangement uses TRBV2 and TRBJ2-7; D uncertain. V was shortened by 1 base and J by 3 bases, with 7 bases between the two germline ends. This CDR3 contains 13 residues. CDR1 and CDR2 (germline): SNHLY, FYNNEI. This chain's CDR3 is CASSEGTVYEQYV. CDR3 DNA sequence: TGTGCCAGCAGTGAAGGCACAGTCTACGAGCAGTACGTC.

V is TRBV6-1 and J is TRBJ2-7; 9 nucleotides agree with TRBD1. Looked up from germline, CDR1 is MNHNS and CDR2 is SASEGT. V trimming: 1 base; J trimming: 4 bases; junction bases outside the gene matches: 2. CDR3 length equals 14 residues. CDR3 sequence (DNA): TGTGCCAGCAGTGAAGGACAGGGGGATTACGAGCAGTACGTC. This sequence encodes CASSEGQGDYEQYV.

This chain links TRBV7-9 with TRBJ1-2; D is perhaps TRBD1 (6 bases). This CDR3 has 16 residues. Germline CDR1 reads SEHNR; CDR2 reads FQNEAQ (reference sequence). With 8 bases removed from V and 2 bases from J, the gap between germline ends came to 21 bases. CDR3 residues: CASLGPRGAKNYGYTF. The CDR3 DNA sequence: TGTGCCAGCCTCGGCCCTCGGGGGGCTAAAAACTATGGCTACACCTTC.

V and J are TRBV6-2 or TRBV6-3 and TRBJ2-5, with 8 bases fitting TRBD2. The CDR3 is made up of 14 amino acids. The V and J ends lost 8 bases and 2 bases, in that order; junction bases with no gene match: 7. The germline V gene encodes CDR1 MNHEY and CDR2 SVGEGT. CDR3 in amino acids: CASATGGEQETQYF. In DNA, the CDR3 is TGTGCCAGCGCGACGGGGGGGGAACAAGAGACCCAGTACTTC.

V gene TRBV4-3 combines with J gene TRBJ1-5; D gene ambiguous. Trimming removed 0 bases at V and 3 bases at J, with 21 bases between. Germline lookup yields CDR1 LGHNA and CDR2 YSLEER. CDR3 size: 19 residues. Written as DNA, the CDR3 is TGCGCCAGCAGCCAAGATGCATGGAGTCAAGTTACCGACAATCAGCCCCAGCATTTT. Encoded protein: CASSQDAWSQVTDNQPQHF.

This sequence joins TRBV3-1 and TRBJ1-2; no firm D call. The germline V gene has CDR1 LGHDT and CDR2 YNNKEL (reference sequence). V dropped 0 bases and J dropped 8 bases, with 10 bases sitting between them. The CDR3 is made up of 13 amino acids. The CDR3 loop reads CASSQEVHHGYTF. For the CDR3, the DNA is TGTGCCAGCAGCCAAGAAGTACACCACGGCTACACCTTC.

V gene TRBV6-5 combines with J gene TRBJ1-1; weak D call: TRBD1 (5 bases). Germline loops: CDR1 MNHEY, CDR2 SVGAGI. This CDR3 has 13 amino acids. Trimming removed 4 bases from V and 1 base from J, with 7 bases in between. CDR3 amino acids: CASSWGENTEAFF. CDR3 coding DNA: TGTGCCAGCAGTTGGGGGGAGAACACTGAAGCTTTCTTT.

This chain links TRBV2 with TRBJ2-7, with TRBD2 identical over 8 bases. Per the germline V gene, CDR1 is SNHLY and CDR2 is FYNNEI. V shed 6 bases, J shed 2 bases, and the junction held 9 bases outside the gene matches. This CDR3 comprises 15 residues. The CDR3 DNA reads TGTGCCAGCAGGGTAGCGGGGAGTAACCCCTACGAGCAGTACTTC. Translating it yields CASRVAGSNPYEQYF.

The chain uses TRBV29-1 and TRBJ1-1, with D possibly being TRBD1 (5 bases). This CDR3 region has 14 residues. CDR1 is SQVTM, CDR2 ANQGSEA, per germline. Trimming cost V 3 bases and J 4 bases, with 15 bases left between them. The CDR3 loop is CSVDPDAGGTEAFF. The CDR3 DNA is TGCAGCGTTGACCCGGATGCCGGGGGCACTGAAGCTTTCTTT.